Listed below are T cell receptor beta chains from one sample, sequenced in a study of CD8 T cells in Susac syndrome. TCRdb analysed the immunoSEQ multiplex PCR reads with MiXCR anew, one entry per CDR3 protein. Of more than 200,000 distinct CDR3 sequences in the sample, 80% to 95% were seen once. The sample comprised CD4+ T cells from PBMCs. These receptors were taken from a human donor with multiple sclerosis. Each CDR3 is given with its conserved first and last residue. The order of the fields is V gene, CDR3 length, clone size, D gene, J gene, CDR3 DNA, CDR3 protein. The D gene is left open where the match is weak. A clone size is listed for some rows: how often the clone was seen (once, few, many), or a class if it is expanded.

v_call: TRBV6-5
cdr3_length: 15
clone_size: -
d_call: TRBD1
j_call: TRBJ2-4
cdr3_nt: TGTGCCAGCAGTTTCGCGGGACAGGGGGCGGACATTCAGTACTTC
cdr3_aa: CASSFAGQGADIQYF

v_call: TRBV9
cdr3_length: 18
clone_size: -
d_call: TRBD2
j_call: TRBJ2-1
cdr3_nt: TGTGCCAGCAGCTCCTCGACTAGCGGGGGGGCCCGCTACAATGAGCAGTTCTTC
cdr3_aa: CASSSSTSGGARYNEQFF

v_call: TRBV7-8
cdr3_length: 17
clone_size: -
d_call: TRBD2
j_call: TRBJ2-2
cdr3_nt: TGTGCCAGCAGCTTTCTTGGACTAGCAGGGAACACCGGGGAGCTGTTTTTT
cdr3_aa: CASSFLGLAGNTGELFF

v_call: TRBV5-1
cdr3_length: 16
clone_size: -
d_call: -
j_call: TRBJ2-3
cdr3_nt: TGCGCCAGCAGCGCGAACTCAGGAAGGAACACAGATACGCAGTATTTT
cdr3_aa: CASSANSGRNTDTQYF

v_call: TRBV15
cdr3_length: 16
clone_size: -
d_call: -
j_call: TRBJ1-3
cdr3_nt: TGTGCCACCAGCCGCCCCGACCGGTTCTCTGGAAACACCATATATTTT
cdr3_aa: CATSRPDRFSGNTIYF

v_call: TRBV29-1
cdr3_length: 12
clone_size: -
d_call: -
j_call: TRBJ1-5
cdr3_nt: TGCAGCGTTGCACAGGCGGATCAGCCCCAGCATTTT
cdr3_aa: CSVAQADQPQHF

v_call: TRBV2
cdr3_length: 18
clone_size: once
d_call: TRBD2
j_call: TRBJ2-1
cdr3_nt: TGTGCCAGCAGTGAATGGGGCCCGGGACTAGCGGGATACAATGAGCAGTTCTTC
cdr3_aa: CASSEWGPGLAGYNEQFF

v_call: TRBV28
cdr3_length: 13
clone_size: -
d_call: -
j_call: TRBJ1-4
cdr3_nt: TGTGCCAGCAGCCAGCCCCCCAATGAAAAACTGTTTTTT
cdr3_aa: CASSQPPNEKLFF

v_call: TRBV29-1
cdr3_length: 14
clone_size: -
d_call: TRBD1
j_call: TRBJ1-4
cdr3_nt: TGCAGCGTGGAGGGGACAGGGACTAATGAAAAACTGTTTTTT
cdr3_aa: CSVEGTGTNEKLFF

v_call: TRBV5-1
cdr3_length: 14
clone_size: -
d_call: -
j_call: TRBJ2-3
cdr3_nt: TGCGCCAGCAGCTTGGGGACAGTAAGAGATACGCAGTATTTT
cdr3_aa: CASSLGTVRDTQYF

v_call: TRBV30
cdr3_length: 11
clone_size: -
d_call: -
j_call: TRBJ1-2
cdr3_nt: TGTGCCTGGAGGAGGGAAAGGGGCTACACCTTC
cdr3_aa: CAWRRERGYTF

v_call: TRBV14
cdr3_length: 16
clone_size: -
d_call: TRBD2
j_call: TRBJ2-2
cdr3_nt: TGTGCCAGCAGCCACCGCGTAATAGCGGGCACCGGGGAGCTGTTTTTT
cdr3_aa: CASSHRVIAGTGELFF

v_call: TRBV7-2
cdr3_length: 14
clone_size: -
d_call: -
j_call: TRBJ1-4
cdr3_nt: TGTGCCAGCAGCTTAGATTGGGGGGATGAAAAACTGTTTTTT
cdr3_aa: CASSLDWGDEKLFF

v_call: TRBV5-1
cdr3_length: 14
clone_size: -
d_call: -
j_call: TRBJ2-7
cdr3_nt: TGCGCCAGCAGCTTGGCCGGCAGCATCTACGAGCAGTACTTC
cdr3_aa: CASSLAGSIYEQYF

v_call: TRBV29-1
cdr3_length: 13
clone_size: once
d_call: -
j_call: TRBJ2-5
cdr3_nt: TGCAGCGCCCACCCGGGGTCCCAAGAGACCCAGTACTTC
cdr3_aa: CSAHPGSQETQYF

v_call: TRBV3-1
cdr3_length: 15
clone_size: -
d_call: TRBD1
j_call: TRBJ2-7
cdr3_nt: TGTGCCAGCAGCCAAGATGGGACAGGGGCCTACGAGCAGTACTTC
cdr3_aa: CASSQDGTGAYEQYF

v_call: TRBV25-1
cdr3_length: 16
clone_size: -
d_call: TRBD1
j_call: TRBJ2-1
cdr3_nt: TGTGCCAGCAGTGTTCCACAGGGGGCAGTGGCAACTGAGCAGTTCTTC
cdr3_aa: CASSVPQGAVATEQFF

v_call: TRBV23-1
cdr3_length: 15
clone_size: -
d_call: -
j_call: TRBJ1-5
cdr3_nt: TGCGCCAGCAGTCAGGACGCTCCAATCAATCAGCCCCAGCATTTT
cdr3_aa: CASSQDAPINQPQHF

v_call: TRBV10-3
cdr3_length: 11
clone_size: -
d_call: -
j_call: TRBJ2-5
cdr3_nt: TGTGCCATCAGTGTACAAGAGACCCAGTACTTC
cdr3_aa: CAISVQETQYF

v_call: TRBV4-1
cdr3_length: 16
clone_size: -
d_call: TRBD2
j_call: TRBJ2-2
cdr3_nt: TGCGCCAGCAGCCAAGAAGGCGGGGGGGTTATCGGGGAGCTGTTTTTT
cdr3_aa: CASSQEGGGVIGELFF